This T cell receptor (beta chain) was sequenced in a study of T-cell reconstitution after alpha-beta-depleted transplantation in children. Study-wide points: Several hundred graft clones that had expanded were reportedly the source of alpha-beta T cells about two months after transplant. Where some patients showed high TCRbeta diversity at day 60, it came from recipient T cells and thymic progenitors that had survived.

This clonotype was observed a few times. Its antigen is currently unknown. Unique molecular identifiers featured in how the TCRbeta library was prepared. MiXCR, run by TCRdb on the PCR reads, gives a single entry per CDR3 protein. The data contain approximately 520,000 distinct CDR3 sequences, more than 9.5% of them singletons. Germline V gene lookup returns CDR1 SEHNR and CDR2 FQNEAQ (reference sequence). The CDR3 spans 15 residues. Trimming cost V 5 bases and J 1 base, with 15 bases left between them. The sample was PBMCs, mostly from graft donor cells, taken 180 days after TCRalphabeta/CD19-depleted stem cell transplant. The source is a female patient aged 2 to 10 who had a stem cell transplant for aplastic anemia, so the T cells may come from the graft donor. The genes are TRBV7-9 and TRBJ2-7; possibly TRBD1 for D (6 bases). CDR3 in amino acids: CASSRHRERSYEQYF. The DNA of the CDR3 is TGTGCCAGCAGCCGGCACAGGGAAAGGTCCTACGAGCAGTACTTC.